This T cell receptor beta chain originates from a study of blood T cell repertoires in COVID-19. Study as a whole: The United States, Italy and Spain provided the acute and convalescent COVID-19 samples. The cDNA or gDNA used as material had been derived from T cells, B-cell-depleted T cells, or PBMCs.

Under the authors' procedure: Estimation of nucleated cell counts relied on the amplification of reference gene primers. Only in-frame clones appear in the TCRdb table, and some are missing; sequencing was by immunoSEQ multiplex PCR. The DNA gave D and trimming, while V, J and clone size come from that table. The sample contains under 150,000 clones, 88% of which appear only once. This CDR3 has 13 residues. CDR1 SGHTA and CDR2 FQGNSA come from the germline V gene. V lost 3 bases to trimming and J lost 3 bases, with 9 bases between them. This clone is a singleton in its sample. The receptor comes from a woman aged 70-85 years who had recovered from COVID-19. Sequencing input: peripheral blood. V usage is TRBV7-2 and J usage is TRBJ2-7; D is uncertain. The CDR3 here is CASSFTYLYEQYF. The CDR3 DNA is TGTGCCAGCAGCTTCACATACCTCTACGAGCAGTACTTC.